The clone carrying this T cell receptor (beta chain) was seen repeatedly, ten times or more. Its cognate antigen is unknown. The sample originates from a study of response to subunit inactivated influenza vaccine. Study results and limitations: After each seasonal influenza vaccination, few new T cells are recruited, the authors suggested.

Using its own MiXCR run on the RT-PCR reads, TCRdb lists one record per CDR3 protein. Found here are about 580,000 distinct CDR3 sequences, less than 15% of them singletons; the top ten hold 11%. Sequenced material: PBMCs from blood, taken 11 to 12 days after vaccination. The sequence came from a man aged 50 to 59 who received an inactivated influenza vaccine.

Here the CDR3 DNA reads TGTGCCAGCAGCTGGCCAGGGCAGGGCTCCTACGAGCAGTACTTC. Its protein is CASSWPGQGSYEQYF. The chain joins TRBV7-9 to TRBJ2-7; D is perhaps TRBD1 (5 bases). CDR1 SEHNR and CDR2 FQNEAQ come from the germline V gene (reference sequence). The CDR3 covers 15 residues. Trimming cost V 4 bases and J 0 bases, with 13 bases left between them.